The 8 T cell receptor beta chains below all came from one sample that was sequenced in a study of T cells after yellow fever vaccination. TCRdb reprocessed the 5' RACE reads with MiXCR, giving one entry per CDR3 protein. Among around 400,000 distinct CDR3 sequences listed, approximately 10% were seen once. This sample comprised PBMCs, obtained on the day of the first yellow fever vaccination. These receptors were collected from a man younger than 30 who received the YFV17D yellow fever vaccine.

This clonotype was counted between two and nine times. This chain joins TRBV7-9 and TRBJ2-1, with 7 nucleotides matching TRBD1. The trim removed 5 bases at V and 3 bases at J, leaving 7 bases unmatched. The V gene's germline CDR1 is SEHNR and CDR2 FQNEAQ (reference sequence). The CDR3 contains 15 residues. The CDR3 spells CASSSNRGLYNEQFF. The CDR3 nucleotides read TGTGCCAGCAGCAGCAACAGGGGTCTCTACAATGAGCAGTTCTTC.

This chain joins TRBV5-5 and TRBJ1-1; perhaps TRBD1 as D (5 bases). The CDR3 covers 11 residues. Looked up from germline, CDR1 is SGHKS and CDR2 is YYEKEE (reference sequence). V was pared by 5 bases and J by 11 bases, with 13 bases between. The CDR3 protein is CASRFGGDAFF. The CDR3 DNA reads as TGTGCCAGCAGATTTGGGGGGGACGCTTTCTTT.

This rearrangement joins TRBV13 to TRBJ2-7; D tentatively reads TRBD1 or TRBD2 (5 bases each). V lost 5 bases and J 3 bases, leaving 17 bases between the germline ends. Looked up from germline, CDR1 is PRHDT and CDR2 is FYEKMQ (reference sequence). The CDR3 has 15 amino acids. CDR3 region: CASSRIDSGGYEQYF. The CDR3 DNA reads as TGTGCCAGCAGCCGAATCGACAGTGGAGGCTACGAGCAGTACTTC.

The chain employs TRBV5-1 and TRBJ2-3; D perhaps matches TRBD2 (5 bases). The V gene lost 4 bases and the J gene lost 2 bases, with 8 bases spanning the gap. From germline, CDR1 is SGHRS and CDR2 YFSETQ. The CDR3 length is 13 residues. In DNA form, the CDR3 reads TGCGCCAGCAGCAACCGGGACACAGATACGCAGTATTTT. Protein product: CASSNRDTDTQYF.

The chain links TRBV6-5 to TRBJ1-1; no firm D call. Trimming stripped 2 bases from V and 1 base from J, with 5 bases between. Germline V gives CDR1 MNHEY, CDR2 SVGAGI. The CDR3 consists of 13 residues. The CDR3 nucleotides read TGTGCCAGCAGTTACAACCGGAACACTGAAGCTTTCTTT. Residues: CASSYNRNTEAFF.

This chain links TRBV4-3 with TRBJ2-3, with 10 nucleotides matching TRBD2. Per germline, CDR1 LGHNA and CDR2 YSLEER. V was pared by 4 bases and J by 6 bases, with 16 bases of the junction left unmatched. The CDR3 has 18 residues. The CDR3 nucleotides are TGCGCCAGCAGCCCCGCGTTTGGAGCGGGGGGGCGTTCCGATACGCAGTATTTT. Translating gives CASSPAFGAGGRSDTQYF.

This clonotype was found a few times. The rearrangement uses TRBV12-3 or TRBV12-4 and TRBJ2-5; 8 bases are a match to TRBD1. The CDR3 is made up of 13 amino acids. J was trimmed by 6 bases and V by 5 bases; bases with no gene match: 5. CDR3 residues: CASSPDRAQTQYF. The DNA of the CDR3 is TGTGCCAGCAGTCCGGACAGGGCCCAGACCCAGTACTTC.

The V gene is TRBV7-2, the J gene TRBJ2-7; D is perhaps TRBD2 (5 bases). The CDR3 runs 13 residues. V was clipped by 4 bases and J by 3 bases, with 10 bases between them. Germline V CDR1 and CDR2: SGHTA, FQGNSA. The CDR3 nucleotides read TGTGCCAGCAGCTCGGGATTTTACTACGAGCAGTACTTC. It is translated as CASSSGFYYEQYF.